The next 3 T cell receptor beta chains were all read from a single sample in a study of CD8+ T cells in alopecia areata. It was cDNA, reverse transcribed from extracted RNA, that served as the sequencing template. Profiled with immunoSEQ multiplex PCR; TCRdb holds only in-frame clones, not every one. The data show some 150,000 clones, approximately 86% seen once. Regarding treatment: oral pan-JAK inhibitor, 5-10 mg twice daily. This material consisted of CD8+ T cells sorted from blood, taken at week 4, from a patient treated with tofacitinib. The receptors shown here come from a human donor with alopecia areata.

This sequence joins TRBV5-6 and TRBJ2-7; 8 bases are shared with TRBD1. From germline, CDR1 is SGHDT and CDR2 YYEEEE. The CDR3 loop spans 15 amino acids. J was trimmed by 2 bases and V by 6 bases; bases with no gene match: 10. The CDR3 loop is CASTDRTGLPYEQYF. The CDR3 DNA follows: TGTGCCAGCACGGATCGGACAGGGCTTCCCTACGAGCAGTACTTC.

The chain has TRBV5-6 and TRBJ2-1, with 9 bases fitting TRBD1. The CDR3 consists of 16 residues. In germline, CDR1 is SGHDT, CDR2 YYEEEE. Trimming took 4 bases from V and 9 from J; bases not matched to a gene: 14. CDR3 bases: TGTGCCAGCAGCCCCGTAACAGGGGGCCCGTTAGGTGAGCAGTTCTTC. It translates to CASSPVTGGPLGEQFF.

In nucleotides, the CDR3 is TGCAGCGTTGGAGGAGGGCAGTCAACTAATGAAAAACTGTTTTTT. It yields the protein CSVGGGQSTNEKLFF. The rearrangement links TRBV29-1 to TRBJ1-4; unclear D gene. CDR3 length: 15 amino acids. The V gene's germline CDR1 is SQVTM and CDR2 ANQGSEA. Trimming left V 4 bases short and J 0 bases short, with 12 bases between.